This T cell receptor (beta chain) was observed in a study of T cell repertoires in aging, cancer and after chemotherapy. Rearranged V-D-J TRB sequences were amplified with a mixed TRB-A/B primer pool. A single record per CDR3 protein comes from TCRdb applying MiXCR to the multiplex PCR reads. The sample holds about 13,000 distinct CDR3 sequences, under 30% seen once. This clonotype was counted only a few times. TCR beta rearrangements were amplified from peripheral blood genomic DNA. The germline V and J ends were trimmed by 4 bases and 2 bases, with 8 bases remaining between them. CDR3 length: 14 amino acids. From germline, CDR1 is LGHNA and CDR2 YSLEER.

The J gene is TRBJ2-2, the V gene TRBV4-3; a possible D gene is TRBD2 (5 bases). The receptor comes from a human donor in good health. Sequenced input: blood. The chain's CDR3 is CASSREGNTGELFF. CDR3 in DNA: TGCGCCAGCAGCCGAGAGGGCAACACCGGGGAGCTGTTTTTT.